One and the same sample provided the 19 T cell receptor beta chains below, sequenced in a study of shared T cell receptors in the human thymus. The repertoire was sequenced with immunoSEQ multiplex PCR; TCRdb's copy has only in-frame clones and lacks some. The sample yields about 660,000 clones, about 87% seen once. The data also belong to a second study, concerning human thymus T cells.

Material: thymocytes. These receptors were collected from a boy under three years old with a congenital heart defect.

The CDR3: CASSWVRRDQETQYF. Here the CDR3 DNA reads TGTGCCAGCAGCTGGGTCCGGCGGGACCAAGAGACCCAGTACTTC. The chain is built from TRBV28 and TRBJ2-5; D is possibly TRBD2 (5 bases). Germline lookup yields CDR1 MDHEN and CDR2 SYDVKM. The V and J ends lost 6 bases and 0 bases respectively, with 14 bases between them. The CDR3 has 15 residues.

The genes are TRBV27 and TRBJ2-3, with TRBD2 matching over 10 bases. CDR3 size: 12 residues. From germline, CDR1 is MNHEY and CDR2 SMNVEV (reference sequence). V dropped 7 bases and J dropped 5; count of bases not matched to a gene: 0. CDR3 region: CASTSGRDTQYF. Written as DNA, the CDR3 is TGTGCCAGCACTAGCGGGAGAGATACGCAGTATTTT.

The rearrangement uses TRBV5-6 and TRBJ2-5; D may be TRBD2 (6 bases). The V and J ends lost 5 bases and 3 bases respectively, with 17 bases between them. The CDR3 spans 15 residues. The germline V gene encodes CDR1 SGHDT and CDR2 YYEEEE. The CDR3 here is CASSLSAGGEETQYF. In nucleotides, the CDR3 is TGTGCCAGCAGTCTCTCGGCAGGCGGGGAAGAGACCCAGTACTTC.

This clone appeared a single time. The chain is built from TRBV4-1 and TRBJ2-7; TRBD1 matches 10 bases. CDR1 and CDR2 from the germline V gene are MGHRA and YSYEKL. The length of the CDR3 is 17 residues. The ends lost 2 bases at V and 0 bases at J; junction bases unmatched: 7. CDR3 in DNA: TGCGCCAGCAGCCAAAAACCGGGACAGGGGAGCTCCTACGAGCAGTACTTC. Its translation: CASSQKPGQGSSYEQYF.

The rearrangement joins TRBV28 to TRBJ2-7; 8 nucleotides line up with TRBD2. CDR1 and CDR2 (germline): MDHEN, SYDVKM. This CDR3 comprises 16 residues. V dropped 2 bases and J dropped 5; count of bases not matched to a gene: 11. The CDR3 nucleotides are TGTGCCAGCAGTTTAAAAGGCGGGAGGTACGTAAACGAGCAGTACTTC. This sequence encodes CASSLKGGRYVNEQYF.

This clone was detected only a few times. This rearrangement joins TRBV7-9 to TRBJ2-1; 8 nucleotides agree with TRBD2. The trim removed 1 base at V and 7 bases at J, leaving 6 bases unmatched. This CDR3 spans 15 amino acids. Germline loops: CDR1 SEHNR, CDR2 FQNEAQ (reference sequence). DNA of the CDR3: TGTGCCAGCAGCTTAGAACGGGGGGGGAGAAATGAGCAGTTCTTC. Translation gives CASSLERGGRNEQFF.

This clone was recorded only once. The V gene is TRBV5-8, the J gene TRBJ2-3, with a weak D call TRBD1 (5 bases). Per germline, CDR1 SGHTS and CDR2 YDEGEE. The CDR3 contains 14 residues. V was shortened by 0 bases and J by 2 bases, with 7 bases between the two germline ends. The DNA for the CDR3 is TGTGCCAGCAGCTTGGGACAGATCACAGATACGCAGTATTTT. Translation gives CASSLGQITDTQYF.

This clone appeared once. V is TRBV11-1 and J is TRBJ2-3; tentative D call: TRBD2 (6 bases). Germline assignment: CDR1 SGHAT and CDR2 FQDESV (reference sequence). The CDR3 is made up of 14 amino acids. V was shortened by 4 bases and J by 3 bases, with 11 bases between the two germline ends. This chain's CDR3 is CASSSGGGTDTQYF. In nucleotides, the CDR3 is TGTGCCAGCAGCTCGGGTGGAGGGACAGATACGCAGTATTTT.

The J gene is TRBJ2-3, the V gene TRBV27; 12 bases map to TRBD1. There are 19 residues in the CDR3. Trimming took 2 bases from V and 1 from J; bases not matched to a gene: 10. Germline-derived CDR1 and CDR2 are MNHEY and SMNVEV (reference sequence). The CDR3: CASSLIWGTGGYGTDTQYF. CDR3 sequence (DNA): TGTGCCAGCAGTTTAATTTGGGGGACAGGGGGCTATGGCACAGATACGCAGTATTTT.

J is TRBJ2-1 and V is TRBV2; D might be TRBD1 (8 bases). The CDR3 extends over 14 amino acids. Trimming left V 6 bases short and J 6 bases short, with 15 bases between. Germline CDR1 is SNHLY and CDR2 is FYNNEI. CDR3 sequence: CASRAGQAFNEQFF. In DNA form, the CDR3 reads TGTGCCAGCAGAGCGGGACAGGCTTTCAATGAGCAGTTCTTC.

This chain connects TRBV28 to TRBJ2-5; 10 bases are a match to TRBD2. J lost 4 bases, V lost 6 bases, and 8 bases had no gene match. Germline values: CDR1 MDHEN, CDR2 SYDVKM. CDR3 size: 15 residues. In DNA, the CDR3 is TGTGCCAGCAGAGCTCTAGCGGGAGCAGCAGAGACCCAGTACTTC. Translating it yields CASRALAGAAETQYF. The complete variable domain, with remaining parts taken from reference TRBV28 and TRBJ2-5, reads DVKVTQSSRYLVKRTGEKVFLECVQDMDHENMFWYRQDPGLGLRLIYFSYDVKMKEKGDIPEGYSVSREKKERFSLILESASTNQTSMYLCASRALAGAAETQYFGPGTRLLVL.

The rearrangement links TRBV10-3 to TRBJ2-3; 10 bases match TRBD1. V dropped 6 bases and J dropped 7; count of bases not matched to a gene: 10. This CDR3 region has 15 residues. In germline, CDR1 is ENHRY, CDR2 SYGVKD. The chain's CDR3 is CAIRLETGGINTQYF. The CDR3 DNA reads TGTGCCATCAGGCTAGAGACAGGGGGCATCAATACGCAGTATTTT.

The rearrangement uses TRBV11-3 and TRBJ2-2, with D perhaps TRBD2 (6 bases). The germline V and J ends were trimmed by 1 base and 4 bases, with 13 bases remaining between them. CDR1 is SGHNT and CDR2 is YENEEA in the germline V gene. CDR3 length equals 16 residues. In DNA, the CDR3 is TGTGCCAGCAGCTTAGCCTACGGGGGTGGCACCGGGGAGCTGTTTTTT. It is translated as CASSLAYGGGTGELFF.

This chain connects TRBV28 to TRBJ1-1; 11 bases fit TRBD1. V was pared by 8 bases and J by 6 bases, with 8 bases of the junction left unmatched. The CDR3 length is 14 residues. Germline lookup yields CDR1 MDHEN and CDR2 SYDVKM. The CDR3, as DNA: TGTGCCAGCTCCCGGGACAGGGGGTCCCCTGAAGCTTTCTTT. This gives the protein CASSRDRGSPEAFF.

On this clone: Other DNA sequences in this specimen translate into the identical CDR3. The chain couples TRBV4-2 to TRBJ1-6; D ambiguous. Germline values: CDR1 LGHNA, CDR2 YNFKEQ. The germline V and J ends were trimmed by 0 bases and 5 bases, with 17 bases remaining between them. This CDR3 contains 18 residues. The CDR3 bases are TGTGCCAGCAGCCAAGACAAAATCGTACAGAGAAATAATTCACCCCTCCACTTT. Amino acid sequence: CASSQDKIVQRNNSPLHF.

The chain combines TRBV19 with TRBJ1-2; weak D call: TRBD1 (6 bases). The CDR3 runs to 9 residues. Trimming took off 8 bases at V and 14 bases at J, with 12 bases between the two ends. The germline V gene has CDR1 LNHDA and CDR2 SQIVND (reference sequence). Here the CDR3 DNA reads TGTGCCAGTGGAACAGGGATAACCTTC. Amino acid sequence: CASGTGITF.

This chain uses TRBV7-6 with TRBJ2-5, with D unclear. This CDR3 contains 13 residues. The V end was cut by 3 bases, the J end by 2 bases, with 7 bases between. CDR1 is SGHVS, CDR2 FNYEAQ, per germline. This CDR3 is CASSFAEQETQYF. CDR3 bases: TGTGCCAGCAGCTTTGCCGAGCAAGAGACCCAGTACTTC.

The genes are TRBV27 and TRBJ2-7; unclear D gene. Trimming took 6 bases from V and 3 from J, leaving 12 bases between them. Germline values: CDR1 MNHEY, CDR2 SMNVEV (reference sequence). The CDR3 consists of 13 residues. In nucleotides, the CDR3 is TGTGCCAGCAGCGCGGCCGGAGTCTACGAGCAGTACTTC. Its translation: CASSAAGVYEQYF.

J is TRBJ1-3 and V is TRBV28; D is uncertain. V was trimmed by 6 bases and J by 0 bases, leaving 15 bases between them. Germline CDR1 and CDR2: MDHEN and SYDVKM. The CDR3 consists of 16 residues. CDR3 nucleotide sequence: TGTGCCAGCAGCCTCTATTCCCCCTTCTCTGGAAACACCATATATTTT. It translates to CASSLYSPFSGNTIYF.